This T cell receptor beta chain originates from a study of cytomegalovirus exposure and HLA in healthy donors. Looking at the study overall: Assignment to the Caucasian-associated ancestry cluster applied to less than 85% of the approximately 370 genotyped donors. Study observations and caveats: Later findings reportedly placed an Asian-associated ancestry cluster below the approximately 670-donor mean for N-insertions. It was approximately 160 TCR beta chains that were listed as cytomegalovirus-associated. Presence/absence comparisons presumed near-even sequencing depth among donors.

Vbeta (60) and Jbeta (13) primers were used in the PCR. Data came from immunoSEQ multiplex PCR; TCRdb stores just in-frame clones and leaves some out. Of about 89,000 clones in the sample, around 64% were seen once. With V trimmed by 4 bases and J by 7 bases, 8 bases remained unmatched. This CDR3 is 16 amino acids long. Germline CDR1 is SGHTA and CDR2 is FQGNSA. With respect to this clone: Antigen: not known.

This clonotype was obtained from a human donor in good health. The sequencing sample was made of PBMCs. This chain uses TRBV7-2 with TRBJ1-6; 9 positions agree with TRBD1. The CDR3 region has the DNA TGTGCCAGCAGCTCATCCTACAGGGGGCGGAATTCACCCCTCCACTTT. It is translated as CASSSSYRGRNSPLHF.